The entry below describes one TCR beta chain. The target antigen is unknown. In generating TCR beta cDNA, 5'RACE template switching with UMIs was used. TCRdb re-called the 5' RACE reads; one entry per CDR3 protein, DNA not given. The table lists about 170,000 distinct CDR3 sequences. Germline CDR1 is LNHDA and CDR2 is SQIVND (reference sequence). This CDR3 has 14 amino acids. The sample comes from a study of T cells expressing NK-cell markers. Findings of the study overall: Whether expanded NKG2C+ T cell clones recognized HCMV stayed uncertain. The CD3+CD56-NKG2C+ fraction of a handful of donors was likewise dominated by these clonotypes. For over five donors, the dominant NKG2C+ clonotypes made up about 1.0-8% of their CD8+ T cells.

The chain carries TRBV19 and TRBJ1-5. Source material: blood T cells: a sorted CD56 or NKG2C T cell subset, CD4+ or CD8+ T cells, or bulk PBMC T cells (not recorded which). The receptor was isolated from a man aged 18-75 years in good health. CDR3 amino acids: CASSLYSSIQPQHF.